This TCR beta chain was captured by sequencing in a study of CD8+ T cells in alopecia areata. Study-wide points: Tofacitinib significantly decreased scalp clonality and expanded CD8+ clones among top 100.

cDNA reverse transcribed from extracted RNA served as the sequencing template. Only in-frame clones appear in the TCRdb table, and some are missing; sequencing was by immunoSEQ multiplex PCR. Of over 150,000 clones in the sample, about 60% were seen once. Specified treatment: oral pan-JAK inhibitor, 5-10 mg twice daily. About this clone itself: The antigen remains undetermined.

There are 16 residues in the CDR3. V was pared by 0 bases and J by 2 bases, with 13 bases between. The V gene's germline CDR1 is MNHEY and CDR2 SVGAGI. The genes are TRBV6-5 and TRBJ1-2, with D hard to call. This clonotype was obtained from a human donor with alopecia areata. Here the sequenced sample was CD4+ T cells sorted from blood, taken at week 4, from a patient treated with tofacitinib. DNA for the CDR3: TGTGCCAGCAGTTACTCGAAAGGTCGCGGGAACTATGGCTACACCTTC. Translated: CASSYSKGRGNYGYTF.